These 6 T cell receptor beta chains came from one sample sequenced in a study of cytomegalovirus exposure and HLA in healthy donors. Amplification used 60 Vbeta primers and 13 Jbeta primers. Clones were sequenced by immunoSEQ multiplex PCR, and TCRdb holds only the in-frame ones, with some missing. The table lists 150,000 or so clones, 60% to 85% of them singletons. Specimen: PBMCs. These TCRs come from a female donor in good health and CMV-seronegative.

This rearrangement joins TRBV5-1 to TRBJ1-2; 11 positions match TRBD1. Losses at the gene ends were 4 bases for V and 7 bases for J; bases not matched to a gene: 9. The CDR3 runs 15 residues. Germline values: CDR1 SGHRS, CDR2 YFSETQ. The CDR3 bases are TGCGCCAGCAGCGAGGGACAGGGGGGGCCGGCTGGCTACACCTTC. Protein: CASSEGQGGPAGYTF.

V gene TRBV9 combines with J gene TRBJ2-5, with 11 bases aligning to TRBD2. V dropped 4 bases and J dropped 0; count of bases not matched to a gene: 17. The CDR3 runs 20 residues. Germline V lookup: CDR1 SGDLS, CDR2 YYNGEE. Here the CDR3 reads CASSHWSPSGGLLYQETQYF. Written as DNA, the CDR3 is TGTGCCAGCAGCCATTGGTCCCCTAGCGGGGGGCTCTTGTACCAAGAGACCCAGTACTTC.

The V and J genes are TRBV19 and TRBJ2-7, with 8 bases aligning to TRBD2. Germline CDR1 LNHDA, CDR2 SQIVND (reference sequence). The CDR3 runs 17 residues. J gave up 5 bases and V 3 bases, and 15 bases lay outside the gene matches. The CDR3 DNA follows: TGTGCCAGTAGTATGCCGGAACGGGAGGGCCTTGGTGACGAGCAGTACTTC. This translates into CASSMPEREGLGDEQYF. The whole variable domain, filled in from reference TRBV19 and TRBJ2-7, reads DGGITQSPKYLFRKEGQNVTLSCEQNLNHDAMYWYRQDPGQGLRLIYYSQIVNDFQKGDIAEGYSVSREKKESFPLTVTSAQKNPTAFYLCASSMPEREGLGDEQYFGPGTRLTVT.

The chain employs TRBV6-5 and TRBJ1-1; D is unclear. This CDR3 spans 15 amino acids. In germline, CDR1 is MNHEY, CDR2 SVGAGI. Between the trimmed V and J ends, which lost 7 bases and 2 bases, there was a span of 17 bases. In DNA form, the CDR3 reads TGTGCCAGCACCCCCCGGGGAAGACCAAACACTGAAGCTTTCTTT. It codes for CASTPRGRPNTEAFF.

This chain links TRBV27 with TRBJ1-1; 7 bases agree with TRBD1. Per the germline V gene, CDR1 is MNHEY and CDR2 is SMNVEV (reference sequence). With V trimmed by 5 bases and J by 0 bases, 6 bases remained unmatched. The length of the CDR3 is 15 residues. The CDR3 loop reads CASSRTGHMNTEAFF. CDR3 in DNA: TGTGCCAGCAGTCGGACAGGACACATGAACACTGAAGCTTTCTTT.

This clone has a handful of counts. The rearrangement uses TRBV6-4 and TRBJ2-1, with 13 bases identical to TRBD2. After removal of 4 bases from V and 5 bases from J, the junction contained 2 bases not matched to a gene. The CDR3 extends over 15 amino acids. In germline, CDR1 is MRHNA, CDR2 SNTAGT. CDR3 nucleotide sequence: TGTGCCAGCAGTGCCGGACTAGCGGGAGACAATGAGCAGTTCTTC. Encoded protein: CASSAGLAGDNEQFF.